This passage covers 18 T cell receptor beta chains from one sample sequenced in a study of T cell responses to AZD1222 COVID-19 vaccine. Assay: immunoSEQ multiplex PCR; the TCRdb copy retains only in-frame clones and omits some. The table lists 100,000 to 150,000 clones, approximately 91% of them singletons. This material consisted of peripheral blood, taken 28 days after the second AZD1222 dose. These receptors all come from an adult who received the AZD1222 COVID-19 vaccine.

The chain joins TRBV5-1 to TRBJ2-1, with D unresolved. Looked up from germline, CDR1 is SGHRS and CDR2 is YFSETQ. Deletions cut 0 bases from V and 5 bases from J, with 9 bases between. The CDR3 runs to 14 residues. CDR3 in DNA: TGCGCCAGCAGCTTGGGGACGCAAGACAATGAGCAGTTCTTC. It yields the protein CASSLGTQDNEQFF.

This chain uses TRBV10-3 with TRBJ2-5; D could derive from TRBD1 or TRBD2 (6 bases each). This CDR3 has 11 amino acids. Deletions cut 6 bases from V and 5 bases from J, with 7 bases between. In germline, CDR1 is ENHRY, CDR2 SYGVKD. The CDR3 DNA reads as TGTGCCATCAGAGGGGGGGAGACCCAGTACTTC. Translating gives CAIRGGETQYF.

The chain links TRBV7-3 to TRBJ1-1; possible D gene TRBD1, 5 bases. Germline V gives CDR1 SGHTA, CDR2 FQGTGA. Trimming took 2 bases from V and 7 from J, leaving 8 bases between them. The CDR3 loop spans 12 amino acids. This CDR3 reads CASSLSTVEAFF. DNA for the CDR3: TGTGCCAGCAGCTTATCGACAGTTGAAGCTTTCTTT.

The chain carries TRBV28 and TRBJ2-7, with 9 positions matching TRBD1. Germline V gene data show CDR1 as MDHEN and CDR2 as SYDVKM. This CDR3 has 15 residues. Trimming at V came to 6 bases and at J to 6 bases, leaving 12 bases not matched to a gene. This chain's CDR3 is CASRSPGQGPSEQYF. The CDR3 region has the DNA TGTGCCAGCAGATCTCCGGGACAGGGTCCCTCCGAGCAGTACTTC.

The genes are TRBV18 and TRBJ1-5; 7 nucleotides line up with TRBD1. J gave up 2 bases and V 3 bases, and 1 base lay outside the gene matches. The germline V gene has CDR1 KGHSH and CDR2 LQKENI. The CDR3 totals 14 residues. The CDR3 nucleotides read TGTGCCAGCTCACCGGGACAGCGCAATCAGCCCCAGCATTTT. It specifies CASSPGQRNQPQHF. Together with reference TRBV18 and TRBJ1-5, the CDR3 gives the full variable domain: NAGVMQNPRHLVRRRGQEARLRCSPMKGHSHVYWYRQLPEEGLKFMVYLQKENIIDESGMPKERFSAEFPKEGPSILRIQQVVRGDSAAYFCASSPGQRNQPQHFGDGTRLSIL.

The chain links TRBV5-1 to TRBJ2-2, with D unresolved. Germline V lookup: CDR1 SGHRS, CDR2 YFSETQ. Trimming removed 3 bases at V and 0 bases at J, with 12 bases between. The CDR3 covers 16 residues. The DNA for the CDR3 is TGCGCCAGCAGCTCGACTGTAGGAGCGAACACCGGGGAGCTGTTTTTT. Encoded protein: CASSSTVGANTGELFF.

The V call is TRBV5-1, the J call TRBJ1-1; D gene uncertain. Germline CDR1 reads SGHRS; CDR2 reads YFSETQ. This CDR3 spans 15 amino acids. V dropped 4 bases and J dropped 0 bases, with 13 bases sitting between them. The CDR3 here is CASSPEAGMNTEAFF. The DNA for the CDR3 is TGCGCCAGCAGCCCCGAGGCGGGAATGAACACTGAAGCTTTCTTT. The entire variable domain, with the rest obtained from reference TRBV5-1 and TRBJ1-1, is as follows: KAGVTQTPRYLIKTRGQQVTLSCSPISGHRSVSWYQQTPGQGLQFLFEYFSETQRNKGNFPGRFSGRQFSNSRSEMNVSTLELGDSALYLCASSPEAGMNTEAFFGQGTRLTVV.

The chain recombines TRBV4-1 with TRBJ2-3; D not certain. Germline V gene sequence: CDR1 MGHRA, CDR2 YSYEKL. V dropped 7 bases and J dropped 2 bases, with 22 bases sitting between them. The CDR3 has 17 residues. The CDR3 loop reads CASTSLFGRTFTDTQYF. CDR3 in DNA: TGCGCCAGCACCTCATTGTTTGGGCGGACCTTCACAGATACGCAGTATTTT.

The V and J genes are TRBV18 and TRBJ1-4; 8 bases align to TRBD1. V gave up 4 bases and J gave up 3 bases; unmatched junction bases: 4. The germline CDR1 and CDR2 sequences are KGHSH and LQKENI. The CDR3 runs 15 residues. CDR3 residues: CASSRQGAANEKLFF. The CDR3 DNA follows: TGTGCCAGCTCACGTCAGGGGGCAGCTAATGAAAAACTGTTTTTT.

This clone was observed a handful of times. The rearrangement joins TRBV5-1 to TRBJ2-7; D gene uncertain. Germline CDR1 SGHRS, CDR2 YFSETQ. V lost 4 bases to trimming and J lost 3 bases, with 17 bases between them. The CDR3 totals 15 residues. The CDR3 is CASSRTADVVYEQYF. The CDR3 coding sequence is TGCGCCAGCAGCCGCACCGCGGACGTAGTCTACGAGCAGTACTTC.

The CDR3 DNA reads TGTGCCACAGGGGGGACAGGGGCTAATGAAAAACTGTTTTTT. Amino acids: CATGGTGANEKLFF. The rearrangement links TRBV27 to TRBJ1-4; TRBD1 matches at 10 bases. The CDR3 is 14 amino acids. CDR1 MNHEY and CDR2 SMNVEV come from the germline V gene (reference sequence). V shed 10 bases, J shed 3 bases, and the junction held 5 bases outside the gene matches.

The chain combines TRBV5-1 with TRBJ2-2, with a weak D call TRBD1 (6 bases). Between the trimmed V and J ends, which lost 7 bases and 0 bases, there was a span of 13 bases. The CDR3 contains 15 residues. Germline CDR1 and CDR2: SGHRS and YFSETQ. The DNA for the CDR3 is TGCGCCAGCTGCAGACAGGCTGCGAACACCGGGGAGCTGTTTTTT. Encoded protein: CASCRQAANTGELFF.

This clone has just a few counts. The rearrangement joins TRBV19 to TRBJ2-1; 13 positions agree with TRBD2. The CDR3 has 15 amino acids. Germline V lookup: CDR1 LNHDA, CDR2 SQIVND (reference sequence). J lost 6 bases, V lost 1 base, and 0 bases had no gene match. CDR3 in amino acids: CASSIGTSGSNEQFF. CDR3 coding DNA: TGTGCCAGTAGTATAGGGACTAGCGGGAGCAATGAGCAGTTCTTC.

The chain combines TRBV2 with TRBJ1-1; D not resolved. The CDR3 is 15 residues long. Germline V CDR1 and CDR2: SNHLY, FYNNEI. The V end was cut by 2 bases, the J end by 4 bases, with 14 bases between. The CDR3, as DNA: TGTGCCAGCAGTGAAATTTTTTCGTTAACCACTGAAGCTTTCTTT. Amino acids: CASSEIFSLTTEAFF.

The genes are TRBV5-1 and TRBJ2-7; D is unclear. This CDR3 contains 15 residues. Between the trimmed V and J ends, which lost 4 bases and 4 bases, there was a span of 18 bases. Germline values: CDR1 SGHRS, CDR2 YFSETQ. DNA for the CDR3: TGCGCCAGCAGCCTATACGATCTACTGACTTACGAGCAGTACTTC. It translates to CASSLYDLLTYEQYF.

This clone was counted a single time. J is TRBJ1-1 and V is TRBV7-9; D is unclear. The CDR3 covers 14 residues. Trimming cost V 6 bases and J 6 bases, with 17 bases left between them. Germline V gene data show CDR1 as SEHNR and CDR2 as FQNEAQ (reference sequence). This chain's CDR3 is CASRYHEGRAEAFF. CDR3 DNA sequence: TGTGCCAGCAGATACCATGAGGGAAGGGCTGAAGCTTTCTTT.

This chain links TRBV19 with TRBJ1-6, with D perhaps matching TRBD1 (6 bases). In germline, CDR1 is LNHDA, CDR2 SQIVND (reference sequence). Trimming removed 6 bases from V and 10 bases from J, with 10 bases in between. There are 12 residues in the CDR3. The CDR3 reads CASRYRDSPLHF. CDR3 DNA: TGTGCCAGTAGGTACAGGGACTCACCCCTCCACTTT.

CDR3 amino acids: CASPGTSGREQFF. CDR3 nucleotide sequence: TGTGCCAGCCCCGGGACTAGCGGGAGGGAGCAGTTCTTC. J is TRBJ2-1 and V is TRBV2, with 15 nucleotides matching TRBD2. Losses at the gene ends were 8 bases for V and 10 bases for J; bases not matched to a gene: 3. CDR3 length: 13 residues. CDR1 is SNHLY, CDR2 FYNNEI, per germline. Full variable domain (remainder filled in from reference TRBV2 and TRBJ2-1): EPEVTQTPSHQVTQMGQEVILRCVPISNHLYFYWYRQILGQKVEFLVSFYNNEISEKSEIFDDQFSVERPDGSNFTLKIRSTKLEDSAMYFCASPGTSGREQFFGPGTRLTVL.